This T cell receptor (beta chain) was observed in a study of cytomegalovirus exposure and HLA in healthy donors. Primers included in the PCR were 60 Vbeta and 13 Jbeta primers. The table came from immunoSEQ multiplex PCR; TCRdb's copy has only in-frame clones and leaves some out. The repertoire holds 95,000 to 100,000 clones, with approximately 77% as singletons. CDR1 is SGHTA and CDR2 is FQGNSA in the germline V gene. V shed 1 base and J 2 bases; nucleotides not matched to a gene: 4. This CDR3 has 15 residues. The TCR comes from a female donor in good health and CMV-seronegative. The gene calls are TRBV7-2 and TRBJ1-2; 7 bases map to TRBD1. Source material: PBMCs. This CDR3 reads CASSLDPGGNYGYTF. As DNA, the CDR3 is TGTGCCAGCAGCTTAGATCCAGGGGGGAACTATGGCTACACCTTC.